Sequencing of this T cell receptor (beta chain) was carried out in a study of cytomegalovirus exposure and HLA in healthy donors. 13 Jbeta primers and 60 Vbeta primers were used for the PCR. The repertoire was sequenced with immunoSEQ multiplex PCR; TCRdb's copy has only in-frame clones and lacks some. This table has roughly 67,000 clones, approximately 71% appearing once. The CDR3 runs to 15 residues. Germline values: CDR1 SGHRS, CDR2 YFSETQ. Trimming at V came to 0 bases and at J to 9 bases, leaving 7 bases not matched to a gene. The clonotype comes from a man aged 60 to 75 in good health and CMV-seropositive. V usage is TRBV5-1 and J usage is TRBJ2-1, with 9 bases lining up with TRBD2. The sequencing sample was made of PBMCs. CDR3 DNA sequence: TGCGCCAGCAGCTTGGTGGCGGGGGGGGAGGCTGAGCAGTTCTTC. Protein product: CASSLVAGGEAEQFF.